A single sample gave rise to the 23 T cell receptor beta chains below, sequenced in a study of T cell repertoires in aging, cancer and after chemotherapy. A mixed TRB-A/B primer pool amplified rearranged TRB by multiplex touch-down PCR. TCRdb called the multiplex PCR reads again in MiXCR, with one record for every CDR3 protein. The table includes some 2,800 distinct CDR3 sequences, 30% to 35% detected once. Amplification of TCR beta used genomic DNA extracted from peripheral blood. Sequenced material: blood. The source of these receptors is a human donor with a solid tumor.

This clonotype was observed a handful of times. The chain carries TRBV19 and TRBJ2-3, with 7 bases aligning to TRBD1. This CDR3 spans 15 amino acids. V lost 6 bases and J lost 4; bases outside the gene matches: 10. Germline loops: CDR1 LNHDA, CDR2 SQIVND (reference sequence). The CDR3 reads CASSNPTGYADTQYF. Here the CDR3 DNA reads TGTGCCAGTAGCAATCCGACAGGGTATGCAGATACGCAGTATTTT.

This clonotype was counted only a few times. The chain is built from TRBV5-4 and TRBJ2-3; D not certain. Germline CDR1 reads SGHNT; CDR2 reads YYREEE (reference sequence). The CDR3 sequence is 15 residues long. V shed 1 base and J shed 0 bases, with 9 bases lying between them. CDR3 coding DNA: TGTGCCAGCAGCTTGAGGAGCAGTAGCACAGATACGCAGTATTTT. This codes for CASSLRSSSTDTQYF.

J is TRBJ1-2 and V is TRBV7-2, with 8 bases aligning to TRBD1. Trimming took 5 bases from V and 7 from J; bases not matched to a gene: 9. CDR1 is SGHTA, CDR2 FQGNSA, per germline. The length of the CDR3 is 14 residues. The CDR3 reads CASSPGGLFAGYTF. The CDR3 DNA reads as TGTGCCAGCAGCCCAGGGGGCCTATTCGCTGGCTACACCTTC.

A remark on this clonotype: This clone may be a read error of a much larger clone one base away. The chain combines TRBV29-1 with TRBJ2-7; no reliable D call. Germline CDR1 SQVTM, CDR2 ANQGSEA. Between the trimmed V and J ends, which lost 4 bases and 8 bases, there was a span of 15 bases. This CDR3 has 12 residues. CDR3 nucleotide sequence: TGCAGCGTTGGTGACGGACCGTACAAGCAGTACTTC. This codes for CSVGDGPYKQYF.

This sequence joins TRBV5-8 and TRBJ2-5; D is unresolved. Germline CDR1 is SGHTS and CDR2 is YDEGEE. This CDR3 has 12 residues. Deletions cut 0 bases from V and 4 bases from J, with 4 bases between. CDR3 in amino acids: CASSLVRETQYF. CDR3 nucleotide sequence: TGTGCCAGCAGCTTGGTGAGAGAGACCCAGTACTTC.

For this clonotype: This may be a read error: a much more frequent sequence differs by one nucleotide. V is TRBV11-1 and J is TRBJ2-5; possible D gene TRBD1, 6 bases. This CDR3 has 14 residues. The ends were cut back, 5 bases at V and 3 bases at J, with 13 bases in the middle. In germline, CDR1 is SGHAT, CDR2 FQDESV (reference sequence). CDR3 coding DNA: TGTGCCAGCAGCACCCGGACAGCAAAAGAGACCCAGTACTTC. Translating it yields CASSTRTAKETQYF. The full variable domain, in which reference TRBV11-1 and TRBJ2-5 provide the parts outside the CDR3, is EAEVAQSPRYKITEKSQAVAFWCDPISGHATLYWYRQILGQGPELLVQFQDESVVDDSQLPKDRFSAERLKGVDSTLKIQPAELGDSAMYLCASSTRTAKETQYFGPGTRLLVL.

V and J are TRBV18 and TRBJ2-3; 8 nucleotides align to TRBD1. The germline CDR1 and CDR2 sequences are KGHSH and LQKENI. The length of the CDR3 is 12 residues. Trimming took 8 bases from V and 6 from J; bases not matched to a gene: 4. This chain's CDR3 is CASGQGLDTQYF. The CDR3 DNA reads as TGTGCCAGCGGACAGGGTTTGGATACGCAGTATTTT.

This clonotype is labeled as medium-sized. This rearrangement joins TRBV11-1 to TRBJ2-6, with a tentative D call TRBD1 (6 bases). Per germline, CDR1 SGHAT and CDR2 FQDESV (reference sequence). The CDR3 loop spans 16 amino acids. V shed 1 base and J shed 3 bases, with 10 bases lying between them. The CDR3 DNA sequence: TGTGCCAGCAGCTTAGGTCCAGGGGTTGGGGCCAACGTCCTGACTTTC. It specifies CASSLGPGVGANVLTF.

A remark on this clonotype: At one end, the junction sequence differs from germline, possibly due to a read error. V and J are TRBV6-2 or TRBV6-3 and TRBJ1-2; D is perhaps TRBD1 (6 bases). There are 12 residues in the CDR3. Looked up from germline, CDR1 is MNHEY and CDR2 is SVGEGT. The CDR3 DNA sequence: TGTGCCAGCAGTTGGACAGCCTATGGCTACGCCTTC. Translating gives CASSWTAYGYAF.

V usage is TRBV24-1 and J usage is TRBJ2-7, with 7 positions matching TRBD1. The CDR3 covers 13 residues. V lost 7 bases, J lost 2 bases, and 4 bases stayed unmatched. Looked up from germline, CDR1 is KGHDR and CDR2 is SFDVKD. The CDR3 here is CATRRDSPYEQYF. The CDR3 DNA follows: TGTGCCACCAGACGGGACAGTCCCTACGAGCAGTACTTC.

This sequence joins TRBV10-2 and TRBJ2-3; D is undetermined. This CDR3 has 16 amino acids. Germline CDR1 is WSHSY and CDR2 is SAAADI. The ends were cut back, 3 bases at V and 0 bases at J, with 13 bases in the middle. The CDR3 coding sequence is TGCGCCAGCAGTGACCGCGCAGGCCCTAGCACAGATACGCAGTATTTT. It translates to CASSDRAGPSTDTQYF.

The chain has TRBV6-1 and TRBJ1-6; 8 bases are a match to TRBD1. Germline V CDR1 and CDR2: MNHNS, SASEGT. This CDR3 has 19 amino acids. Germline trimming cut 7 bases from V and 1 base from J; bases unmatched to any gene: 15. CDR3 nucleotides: TGTGCCAGCACCTGGACAGGGAAAGGACTCAGTTCCTATAATTCACCCCTCCACTTT. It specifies CASTWTGKGLSSYNSPLHF.

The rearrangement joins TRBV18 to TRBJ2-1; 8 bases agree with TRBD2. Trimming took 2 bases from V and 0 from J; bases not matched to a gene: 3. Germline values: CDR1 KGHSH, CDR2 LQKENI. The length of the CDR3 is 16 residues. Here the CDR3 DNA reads TGTGCCAGCTCACCAACTAGCGGTAGCTCCTACAATGAGCAGTTCTTC. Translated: CASSPTSGSSYNEQFF.

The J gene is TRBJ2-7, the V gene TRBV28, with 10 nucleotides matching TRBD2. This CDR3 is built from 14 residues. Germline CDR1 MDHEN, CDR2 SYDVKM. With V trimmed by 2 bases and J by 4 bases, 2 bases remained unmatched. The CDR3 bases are TGTGCCAGCAGTTTACTAGCGGGAGTTTACGAGCAGTACTTC. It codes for CASSLLAGVYEQYF.

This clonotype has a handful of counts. The CDR3 region is CASSLPSGGGTDTQYF. The CDR3 DNA is TGTGCCAGCAGTCTACCGTCCGGGGGGGGCACAGATACGCAGTATTTT. V is TRBV6-5 and J is TRBJ2-3; 8 bases match TRBD2. There are 16 residues in the CDR3. Germline-derived CDR1 and CDR2 are MNHEY and SVGAGI. Trimming cost V 5 bases and J 1 base; bases outside gene matches: 8.

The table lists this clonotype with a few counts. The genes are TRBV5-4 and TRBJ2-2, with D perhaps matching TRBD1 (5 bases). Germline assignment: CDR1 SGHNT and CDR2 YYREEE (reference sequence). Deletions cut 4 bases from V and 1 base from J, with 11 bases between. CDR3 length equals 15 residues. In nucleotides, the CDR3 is TGTGCCAGCAGCCCGACCACAGGGAACACCGGGGAGCTGTTTTTT. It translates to CASSPTTGNTGELFF. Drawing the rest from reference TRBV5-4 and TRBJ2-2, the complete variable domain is ETGVTQSPTHLIKTRGQQVTLRCSSQSGHNTVSWYQQALGQGPQFIFQYYREEENGRGNFPPRFSGLQFPNYSSELNVNALELDDSALYLCASSPTTGNTGELFFGEGSRLTVL.

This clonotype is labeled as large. The DNA of the CDR3 is TGCAGCGTGCTAGCGGGAGACTTCGAGCAGTACTTC. This codes for CSVLAGDFEQYF. The rearrangement uses TRBV29-1 and TRBJ2-7, with TRBD2 identical over 10 bases. V gave up 6 bases and J gave up 6 bases; unmatched junction bases: 5. The CDR3 totals 12 residues. Looked up from germline, CDR1 is SQVTM and CDR2 is ANQGSEA.

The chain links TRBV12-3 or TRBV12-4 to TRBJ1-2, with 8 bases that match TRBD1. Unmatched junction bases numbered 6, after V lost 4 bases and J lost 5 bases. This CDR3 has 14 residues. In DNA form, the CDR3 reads TGTGCCAGCAGTTCGGACAGGGTCGGATATGGCTACACCTTC. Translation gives CASSSDRVGYGYTF.

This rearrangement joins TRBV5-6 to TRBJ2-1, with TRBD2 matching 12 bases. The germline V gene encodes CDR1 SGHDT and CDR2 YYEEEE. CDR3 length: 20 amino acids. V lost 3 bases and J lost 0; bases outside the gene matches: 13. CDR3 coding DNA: TGTGCCAGCAGCTCGTCCGGGACTAGCGGGTCGAGAGACTCCTACAATGAGCAGTTCTTC. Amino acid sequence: CASSSSGTSGSRDSYNEQFF.

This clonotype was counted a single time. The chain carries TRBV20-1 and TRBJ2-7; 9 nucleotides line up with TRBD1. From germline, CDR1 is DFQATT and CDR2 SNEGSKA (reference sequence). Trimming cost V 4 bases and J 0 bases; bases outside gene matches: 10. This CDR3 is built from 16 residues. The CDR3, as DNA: TGCAGTGCTACGAACCCGGGACAGGGAAGCTCCTACGAGCAGTACTTC. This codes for CSATNPGQGSSYEQYF.

The chain's CDR3 is CASSLRTSGTGSIGREQFF. The CDR3, as DNA: TGTGCCAGTAGTTTAAGGACTAGTGGGACAGGTTCGATTGGCCGTGAGCAGTTCTTC. The chain uses TRBV19 and TRBJ2-1; D may be TRBD1 (8 bases). The germline CDR1 and CDR2 sequences are LNHDA and SQIVND (reference sequence). V was cut by 5 bases and J by 9 bases, with 32 bases left in between. The CDR3 covers 19 residues.

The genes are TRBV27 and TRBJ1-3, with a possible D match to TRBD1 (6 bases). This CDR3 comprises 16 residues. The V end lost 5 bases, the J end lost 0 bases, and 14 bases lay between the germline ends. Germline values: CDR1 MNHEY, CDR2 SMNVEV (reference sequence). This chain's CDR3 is CASSRGAGVSGNTIYF. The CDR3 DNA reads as TGTGCCAGCAGTCGGGGGGCCGGGGTCTCTGGAAACACCATATATTTT.

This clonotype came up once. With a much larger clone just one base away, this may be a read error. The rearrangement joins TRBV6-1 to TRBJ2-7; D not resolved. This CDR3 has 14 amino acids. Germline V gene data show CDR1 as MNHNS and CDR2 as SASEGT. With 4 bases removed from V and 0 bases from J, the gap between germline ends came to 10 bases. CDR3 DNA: TGTGCCAGCAGTGTTGTGTGGGGCTCCTACGAGCAGTACTTC. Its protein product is CASSVVWGSYEQYF.